The clone carrying this T cell receptor (beta chain) was counted ten times or more. As yet, its antigen is unknown. This entry is derived from a study of T cells in Graves' hyperthyroidism and ophthalmopathy. Study at large: Prior to any treatment, at the point of initial diagnosis, peripheral blood was collected.

Regions amplified from RNA transcripts were the TCR beta CDR3 regions. HTBI primers were used for first-round RT-PCR of the TCR CDR3. TCRdb re-called the multiplex PCR reads with MiXCR, one entry per CDR3 protein. The profile covers around 600,000 distinct CDR3 sequences, with roughly 14% appearing a single time and roughly an eighth taken by the ten largest. The study included ophthalmopathy patients with Clinical Activity Score at least 3, NOSPECS grade at least 4 and duration under 3 months. Pregnant or lactating patients were excluded, as were those with uncontrolled infection or other autoimmune disease. This CDR3 is built from 15 residues. Germline CDR1 is MNHEY and CDR2 is SMNVEV (reference sequence). V was shortened by 0 bases and J by 0 bases, with 9 bases between the two germline ends. Overall study results and limits: Ophthalmopathy was told apart from stable hyperthyroidism by a 13 V-J model.

The sequence derives from a woman in her fifties or sixties with Graves' ophthalmopathy. The chain employs TRBV27 and TRBJ2-7; maybe TRBD1 (6 bases). The sample consisted of blood. CDR3 region: CASSLSTGTSYEQYF. The DNA of the CDR3 is TGTGCCAGCAGTTTATCGACAGGAACCTCCTACGAGCAGTACTTC.